One and the same sample provided the 28 T cell receptor beta chains below, sequenced in a study of immune heterogeneity within non-small cell lung tumors. Multiplex PCR was performed with 32 V and 13 J primers, and it amplified TCR beta CDR3. TCRdb redid the calling of the multiplex PCR reads with MiXCR, one entry per CDR3 protein. The sample consists of 2,000 to 3,000 distinct CDR3 sequences, over 20% of them appearing once. Bulk tumor genomic DNA constituted the template, at around 600 ng per sample. Biopsies that were spaced far apart were taken, several per primary tumor, during surgery. Untreated, newly diagnosed non-small cell lung cancer patients underwent curative surgery. Sequences were obtained from lung tumor tissue. The receptors were gathered from a man between 50 and 59 years old with non-small cell lung cancer.

In its sample, this clonotype ranks as large. The chain carries TRBV20-1 and TRBJ1-1, with D possibly matching TRBD1 (5 bases). The germline V gene encodes CDR1 DFQATT and CDR2 SNEGSKA (reference sequence). V dropped 0 bases and J dropped 7 bases, with 15 bases sitting between them. This CDR3 has 14 residues. The CDR3 DNA is TGCAGTGCTAGAGATTGTGAGACAGTATGTGAAGCTTTCTTT. This encodes CSARDCETVCEAFF.

The chain employs TRBV27 and TRBJ2-2; no definite D call. Germline lookup yields CDR1 MNHEY and CDR2 SMNVEV (reference sequence). The germline V and J ends were trimmed by 5 bases and 4 bases, with 20 bases remaining between them. This CDR3 spans 17 amino acids. This chain's CDR3 is CASSPTASRMGTGELFF. The CDR3, as DNA: TGTGCCAGCAGTCCCACCGCTTCCCGGATGGGCACCGGGGAGCTGTTTTTT.

With regard to this clonotype: This may be a read error, as it is one base from a much larger clone. The chain links TRBV20-1 to TRBJ1-5; no firm D call. The CDR3 loop spans 13 amino acids. Germline V gene data show CDR1 as DFQATT and CDR2 as SNEGSKA (reference sequence). CDR3 sequence reads: CSTSLPGGQPQHF. DNA of the CDR3: TGCAGTACTAGTTTGCCGGGAGGTCAGCCCCAGCATTTT.

Sample share makes this clonotype medium-sized (0.01 to 0.1%). J is TRBJ1-2 and V is TRBV28, with 8 bases lining up with TRBD1. In germline, CDR1 is MDHEN, CDR2 SYDVKM. The junction had 7 bases not matched to a gene; V was cut back by 2 bases and J by 8 bases. The CDR3 extends over 14 amino acids. CDR3 amino acids: CASSLADRARGYTF. In DNA, the CDR3 is TGTGCCAGCAGTTTAGCGGACAGGGCACGGGGCTACACCTTC.

The V gene is TRBV12-3 or TRBV12-4, the J gene TRBJ1-5; D call uncertain. The CDR3 length is 15 residues. Between the trimmed V and J ends, which lost 3 bases and 0 bases, there was a span of 9 bases. Here the CDR3 DNA reads TGTGCCAGCAGTTTTAGTCCCCGTAGCAATCAGCCCCAGCATTTT. Its translation: CASSFSPRSNQPQHF.

Within the sample, this clonotype is medium-sized (0.01 to 0.1%). This chain joins TRBV6-5 and TRBJ2-2; the D call may be TRBD1 or TRBD2 (5 bases each). V was clipped by 1 base and J by 0 bases, with 6 bases between them. Germline loops: CDR1 MNHEY, CDR2 SVGAGI. This CDR3 contains 15 residues. The CDR3 bases are TGTGCCAGCAGTTACTGGGACCCGAACACCGGGGAGCTGTTTTTT. Protein: CASSYWDPNTGELFF.

Only a few counts were recorded for this clonotype. The rearrangement joins TRBV5-4 to TRBJ2-3; D ambiguous. V was cut by 4 bases and J by 2 bases, with 14 bases left in between. Germline lookup yields CDR1 SGHNT and CDR2 YYREEE (reference sequence). This CDR3 is built from 15 residues. The CDR3 DNA reads as TGTGCCAGCAGCACGCCGGGCCTGATCACAGATACGCAGTATTTT. The encoded protein is CASSTPGLITDTQYF.

Of note for this clonotype: Possible read error: a much larger clone is one base away. The chain employs TRBV27 and TRBJ1-5; 7 bases are shared with TRBD1. The germline CDR1 and CDR2 sequences are MNHEY and SMNVEV (reference sequence). This CDR3 is built from 16 residues. J gave up 5 bases and V 5 bases, and 12 bases lay outside the gene matches. The CDR3 nucleotides are TGTGCCAGCAGTAAAACCGGGACAGCAGACGATCAGCCCCAGCATTTT. Translating it yields CASSKTGTADDQPQHF.

In this sample, this clonotype is medium-sized. This sequence joins TRBV28 and TRBJ1-6; TRBD1 is a possible D gene (6 bases). Trimming took off 5 bases at V and 6 bases at J, with 23 bases between the two ends. The CDR3 consists of 18 residues. Germline CDR1 MDHEN, CDR2 SYDVKM. CDR3 bases: TGTGCCAGCAGTCCAACAAATGTACTCGGGACACGTAATTCACCCCTCCACTTT. Translating it yields CASSPTNVLGTRNSPLHF.

Note on this clonotype: The CDR3 carries no conserved terminal phenylalanine or tryptophan, so it likely arises from a read error. The DNA is left out, because the CDR3 cannot be placed on it with certainty; the CDR3 is given as TCRdb lists it. The gene calls are TRBV4-1 and TRBJ2-3; the table names TRBD2, a call not compared with the DNA. Germline lookup yields CDR1 MGHRA and CDR2 YSYEKL. The CDR3 totals 17 residues, both ends included. The chain's CDR3 is CASSQEWSRTHEQYFGP.

The chain combines TRBV6-5 with TRBJ1-3, with D perhaps TRBD1 (5 bases). Trimming stripped 0 bases from V and 0 bases from J, with 9 bases between. The CDR3 runs to 16 residues. CDR1 is MNHEY, CDR2 SVGAGI, per germline. Written as DNA, the CDR3 is TGTGCCAGCAGTTACTCGTTGGGACCCTCTGGAAACACCATATATTTT. This encodes CASSYSLGPSGNTIYF.

In its sample, this clonotype is medium-sized. The genes are TRBV7-8 and TRBJ2-3; 10 nucleotides match TRBD1. Germline CDR1 and CDR2: SGHVS and FQNEAQ. The CDR3 length is 16 residues. V was pared by 5 bases and J by 4 bases, with 9 bases of the junction left unmatched. The CDR3 bases are TGTGCCAGCAGCCCAGGGACAGGGGTTATCCCAGATACGCAGTATTTT. This sequence encodes CASSPGTGVIPDTQYF.

Regarding this clonotype: A much larger clone is a single base away; this may be a read error. The rearrangement uses TRBV7-9 and TRBJ2-1, with 7 bases aligning to TRBD1. The germline V gene has CDR1 SEHNR and CDR2 FQNEAQ (reference sequence). The CDR3 covers 15 residues. The CDR3 loop reads CASSSTGSSYNEHFF. The CDR3 nucleotides read TGTGCCAGCAGCTCGACAGGGAGCTCCTACAATGAGCATTTCTTC.

This clonotype came up many times. The chain carries TRBV10-3 and TRBJ2-5, with D tentatively TRBD1 (5 bases). Germline V gene data show CDR1 as ENHRY and CDR2 as SYGVKD. The CDR3 length is 14 residues. V lost 3 bases and J lost 4, with 12 bases in between. The CDR3 sequence: CAISDWGFSETQYF. The CDR3 DNA sequence: TGTGCCATCAGTGATTGGGGCTTCTCAGAGACCCAGTACTTC.

This clonotype is medium-sized. The J gene is TRBJ2-1, the V gene TRBV6-1; either TRBD1 or TRBD2 may fit D (5 bases each). Germline V gene sequence: CDR1 MNHNS, CDR2 SASEGT. CDR3 length: 16 residues. V dropped 6 bases and J dropped 7 bases, with 22 bases sitting between them. The CDR3 bases are TGTGCCAGCAGCATTGGGACCAGAAAAGGTAGGAATGAGCAGTTCTTC. Translating it yields CASSIGTRKGRNEQFF.

In its sample, this clonotype ranks as medium-sized (0.01 to 0.1%). This chain connects TRBV12-3 or TRBV12-4 to TRBJ2-5; D may be TRBD1 or TRBD2 (5 bases each). V was shortened by 6 bases and J by 6 bases, with 14 bases between the two germline ends. The CDR3 sequence is 13 residues long. The CDR3 reads CASSLGPSQTQYF. CDR3 nucleotides: TGTGCCAGCAGCCTGGGACCCTCACAGACCCAGTACTTC.

This clonotype was detected many times. J is TRBJ1-1 and V is TRBV3-1, with D uncertain. The germline V gene has CDR1 LGHDT and CDR2 YNNKEL (reference sequence). The CDR3 runs 15 residues. Deletions cut 4 bases from V and 1 base from J, with 13 bases between. The CDR3 reads CASSPLPSGNTEAFF. DNA for the CDR3: TGTGCCAGCAGCCCCCTCCCGTCCGGGAACACTGAAGCTTTCTTT.

By share, this clonotype ranks as medium-sized (0.01 to 0.1%). The V and J genes are TRBV5-8 and TRBJ2-3; D remains ambiguous. Trimming pared 0 bases from V and 5 bases from J, leaving 7 bases between. This CDR3 region has 13 residues. Germline-derived CDR1 and CDR2 are SGHTS and YDEGEE. The CDR3 reads CASSLGYKDTQYF. The CDR3 bases are TGTGCCAGCAGCTTGGGCTATAAAGATACGCAGTATTTT.

By sample fraction, this clonotype is medium-sized. The chain is built from TRBV10-2 and TRBJ2-7; the match to TRBD2 covers 7 bases. The CDR3 is 15 amino acids. Germline values: CDR1 WSHSY, CDR2 SAAADI. With V trimmed by 7 bases and J by 1 base, 10 bases remained unmatched. The CDR3 here is CASNLGGIGSYEQYF. DNA for the CDR3: TGCGCCAGCAATCTCGGGGGGATCGGGTCCTACGAGCAGTACTTC.

In the case of this clonotype: At one end the junction does not follow the germline gene, possibly because of a read error. The chain carries TRBV5-4 and TRBJ2-1; the match to TRBD1 covers 10 bases. The CDR3 runs to 15 residues. Germline loops: CDR1 SGHNT, CDR2 YYREEE (reference sequence). In DNA form, the CDR3 reads TGTTCCAGCAGCCCCGGGACAGGGGTAAATAATGAGCAGTTCTTC. It encodes CSSSPGTGVNNEQFF.

By its share, this clonotype is medium-sized. The chain employs TRBV11-2 and TRBJ1-1, with D unresolved. Germline V lookup: CDR1 SGHAT, CDR2 FQNNGV. Between the trimmed V and J ends, which lost 2 bases and 4 bases, there was a span of 2 bases. There are 11 residues in the CDR3. The CDR3 loop is CASSLFTEAFF. CDR3 nucleotide sequence: TGTGCCAGCAGCTTATTCACTGAAGCTTTCTTT.

Comment on this clonotype: A clone one base away is much larger, so this may be a read error. The chain couples TRBV18 to TRBJ1-2; 10 bases are shared with TRBD1. The CDR3 length is 13 residues. Germline V gene lookup returns CDR1 KGHSH and CDR2 LQKENI. CDR3 DNA: TGTGCCGGCTCACAAGGACAGGGGGATGGCTACACCTTC. Its protein product is CAGSQGQGDGYTF. Filled out from reference TRBV18 and TRBJ1-2, the complete variable domain reads NAGVMQNPRHLVRRRGQEARLRCSPMKGHSHVYWYRQLPEEGLKFMVYLQKENIIDESGMPKERFSAEFPKEGPSILRIQQVVRGDSAAYFCAGSQGQGDGYTFGSGTRLTVV.

This clonotype is termed medium-sized. The chain combines TRBV24-1 with TRBJ1-2; 9 nucleotides align to TRBD1. The ends lost 3 bases at V and 4 bases at J; junction bases unmatched: 2. CDR1 is KGHDR, CDR2 SFDVKD, per germline. The CDR3 extends over 14 amino acids. The CDR3 nucleotides read TGTGCCACCAGTGATAACAGGGGGCTCTATGGCTACACCTTC. Its protein product is CATSDNRGLYGYTF.

This clonotype has just a few counts. This chain links TRBV7-9 with TRBJ2-7; D gene unclear. CDR1 is SEHNR and CDR2 is FQNEAQ in the germline V gene (reference sequence). Trimming stripped 3 bases from V and 3 bases from J, with 12 bases between. CDR3 length equals 14 residues. The DNA for the CDR3 is TGTGCCAGCAGCTTCGCAGGATTGGTCTACGAGCAGTACTTC. This translates into CASSFAGLVYEQYF.

Worth noting for this clonotype: A much larger clonotype is one base distant, so this may be a read error. V usage is TRBV3-1 and J usage is TRBJ1-2; a weak D match, TRBD1 (5 bases). CDR3 length: 12 amino acids. The germline gives CDR1 LGHDT, CDR2 YNNKEL (reference sequence). CDR3 sequence reads: CASSPQGGGCTF. The CDR3 bases are TGTGCCAGCAGCCCCCAGGGAGGTGGCTGCACCTTC.

In this sample, this clonotype is medium-sized (0.01 to 0.1%). The rearrangement joins TRBV28 to TRBJ2-7; TRBD1 might be the D (6 bases). The CDR3 consists of 12 residues. Trimming cost V 5 bases and J 4 bases, with 9 bases left between them. The germline gives CDR1 MDHEN, CDR2 SYDVKM. The CDR3 loop is CASSHDRYEQYF. For the CDR3, the DNA is TGTGCCAGCAGTCACGACAGGTACGAGCAGTACTTC.

In regard to this clonotype: Because it lacks the conserved phenylalanine or tryptophan at the end, this CDR3 is likely a read error. Because the CDR3's place on the DNA is in doubt, the DNA is left out and the CDR3 is given as listed by TCRdb. This sequence joins TRBV6-2 or TRBV6-3 and TRBJ2-3; no check of the table's D call, TRBD2, against the DNA was made. Per the germline V gene, CDR1 is MNHEY and CDR2 is SVGEGT. The CDR3 contains 15 residues when both ends are counted. The CDR3 spells CASSFGREGEQYFGP.

The chain couples TRBV6-5 to TRBJ2-1, with D hard to call. CDR1 and CDR2 from the germline V gene are MNHEY and SVGAGI. CDR3 length: 13 amino acids. V was shortened by 4 bases and J by 3 bases, with 7 bases between the two germline ends. The CDR3 sequence: CASSSVRYNEQFF. The CDR3, as DNA: TGTGCCAGCAGTTCGGTCCGCTACAATGAGCAGTTCTTC.